This T cell receptor beta chain is drawn from a study of spatial heterogeneity in lung cancer. Whole-study context: Beta-chain sequences consistently outnumbered alpha-chain sequences in detection. There were, on average, more than eight raw-read appearances for each unique TCR and UMI combination. Whole-study findings and limits: Expanded tumor TCRs that were ubiquitous appeared in blood more at resection than follow-up.

The germline CDR1 and CDR2 sequences are SNHLY and FYNNEI. The CDR3 spans 12 residues. The V end lost 4 bases, the J end lost 3 bases, and 6 bases lay between the germline ends. Notes on this clonotype: Its target is not known.

The library protocol tagged each TCR cDNA with a unique molecular identifier. TCRdb recomputed calls from the 5' RACE reads with MiXCR, one row per CDR3 protein. The repertoire holds roughly 4,200 distinct CDR3 sequences, with roughly 15% as singletons. Time point reported: sample taken at primary tumor resection. The study sequenced unsorted whole RNA from tumor, nontumor lung or frozen PBMC. The sequence was collected from a male donor with early-stage non-small cell lung cancer. The chain employs TRBV2 and TRBJ1-2; D uncertain. The source was PBMCs, collected at surgery. The DNA for the CDR3 is TGTGCCAGCAGTGCCCTTTACTATGGCTACACCTTC. This encodes CASSALYYGYTF.